Below, 2 T cell receptor beta chains from the same sample are listed, as sequenced in a study of response to subunit inactivated influenza vaccine. TCRdb reprocessed the RT-PCR reads via MiXCR and lists one record per CDR3 protein. The profile covers about 800,000 distinct CDR3 sequences, with over 20% appearing a single time and around 9.6% taken by the ten largest. Source: PBMCs from blood, taken less than 6 days after vaccination. The origin of the receptors is a man between 50 and 59 years old who received an inactivated influenza vaccine.

The V and J genes are TRBV20-1 and TRBJ2-1; 9 nucleotides line up with TRBD1. CDR3 length equals 14 residues. V trimming: 6 bases; J trimming: 8 bases; junction bases outside the gene matches: 11. Germline V lookup: CDR1 DFQATT, CDR2 SNEGSKA (reference sequence). In nucleotides, the CDR3 is TGCAGTGCCTCACCCAGGACAGGGGTATATGAGCAGTTCTTC. Protein product: CSASPRTGVYEQFF.

This clonotype was observed a handful of times. This sequence joins TRBV5-1 and TRBJ2-5, with D possibly being TRBD1 (6 bases). Germline loops: CDR1 SGHRS, CDR2 YFSETQ. The CDR3 has 13 amino acids. The germline V and J ends were trimmed by 1 base and 5 bases, with 9 bases remaining between them. This CDR3 reads CASSLWGPETQYF. The CDR3 nucleotides are TGCGCCAGCAGCTTGTGGGGGCCGGAGACCCAGTACTTC.